This T cell receptor (beta chain) was recorded in a study of blood T cell repertoires in COVID-19. Study in general: Sites in the United States, Italy and Spain provided acute and convalescent COVID-19 samples.

Germline V lookup: CDR1 KGHSH, CDR2 LQKENI. The CDR3 has 12 residues. Between the trimmed V and J ends, which lost 5 bases and 6 bases, there was a span of 9 bases. The table came from immunoSEQ multiplex PCR; TCRdb's copy has only in-frame clones and leaves some out. The sample has 200,000 to 300,000 clones, approximately 86% seen once. The chain is built from TRBV18 and TRBJ2-3; maybe TRBD2 (5 bases). The sequence was collected from a woman aged 55-69 years with COVID-19, enrolled during active disease. The sequenced material came from peripheral blood. In DNA, the CDR3 is TGTGCCAGCTCATCCTCGGGGGATACGCAGTATTTT. This encodes CASSSSGDTQYF.